Sequencing of this T cell receptor beta chain was carried out in a study of blood T cells in healthy people across ages (dated by TCRdb to about 2015). Concerning the study at large: In model experiments, template switching captured about one uniquely barcoded TCR beta cDNA molecule for every two T cells. Four age groups were formed from the donors: young (average approximately 15 years), middle-aged (around 41), aged (more than 55) and long-lived (82). Donors of different ages were randomly distributed across sequencing lanes to avoid experimental bias. Using the same blood draw, the study looked at two additional independent replicas of 1 million unique cDNA reads for two donors, one aged 18 to 30 and the other aged 80 or older. Using deep sequencing normalized with unique cDNA molecular identifiers, the study measured how TCR beta repertoire diversity changes with age. The research as a whole found: Because donor CMV infection status was unknown, age-related changes in expanded clonotypes were potentially confounded. The percentage of naive T cells measured by flow cytometry correlated strongly with observed TCR beta diversity. The long-lived group showed more naive CD4+ T cells, fewer expanded clones and increased TCR diversity than the aged group, suggesting age selection. Total diversity estimates from one million sequenced T cells were considered lower bounds and underestimates. As age increased, observed TCR beta diversity per million T cells dropped in a roughly linear way, and a significant reduction was already evident by age 40. Conclusive comparison of naive and antigen-experienced compartments was prevented by the profiling of bulk unsorted PBMCs.

V is reduced by 3 bases and J by 2 bases, leaving a spacing of 11 bases between them. The CDR3 contains 14 residues, cysteine and phenylalanine counted. The CDR3 DNA has 42 bases and is translated from base 1. From the germline V gene, CDR1 is MNHNS and CDR2 is SASEGT. The approximately 41 donors, aged about 6 to 95 years, were systemically healthy Caucasian individuals from Russia. About 10 milliliters of peripheral blood were drawn from each donor into EDTA-treated Vacutainer tubes. Ficoll-Paque density-gradient centrifugation was used to isolate PBMCs, with at least 7 million per sample. Trizol reagent was used to extract total RNA from PBMCs, with at least 6 micrograms per sample. For every donor, flow cytometry on a PBMC aliquot measured the percentage of naive CD45RAhigh/CD27high T cells. A few counts support this clonotype. This receptor's antigen is unknown. No per-base quality is available; no much larger clone lies one base away.

Library preparation employed 5' RACE. Sequencing relied on an Illumina HiSeq 2500. A second roughly 7 to 11 cycle PCR used a sample-barcoded 5' primer and a J-beta primer mix. A unique molecular identifier was introduced onto each TCR beta cDNA molecule by a template-switch 5' adaptor carrying 12 random nucleotides. Each sample yielded at least 2.5 million CDR3-containing paired-end reads. The Mint cDNA synthesis kit, primed by a TRBC-specific oligonucleotide, was used to synthesize first-strand cDNA from all RNA. Following uracil-DNA glycosylase treatment, all cDNA underwent a first 18-cycle PCR with the universal primers M1SS and BC2_uni_R. The original pipeline was this. For normalization, 1 million high-quality reads, each with a distinct molecular identifier, were randomly selected from each sample. Instead of being binned into consensus sequences, reads that shared molecular identifiers were thrown out. CDR3 identification, clonotype clustering and error correction used MiTCR with a Q25 quality threshold and the strictest error-elimination algorithm. A nonparametric unseen species model using Euler transformation provided a lower-bound estimate of total TCR beta diversity. TCRdb passed the public sequencing reads through fastp at Q25 and MiXCR, retaining productive beta sequences. Each CDR3 protein gets just one entry, which takes the most common genes and DNA from the rows behind it. The V and J calls were determined by TCRdb, not by the authors. The sample table lists about 1.4 million distinct CDR3 sequences, 59% of them with a count of one. The ten largest clones take up approximately 7% of the sample.

The source of this sequence is a man younger than 30 in good health. The sequence joins TRBV6-1 to TRBJ2-7; matching of 6 bases hints at TRBD2 as the D gene. The sequencing sample was made of blood. In nucleotide form, the sequence is TGTGCCAGCAGTGATCCGGGCGGGACCTACGAGCAGTACTTC. The encoded protein is CASSDPGGTYEQYF.